Below are 21 T cell receptor beta chains sequenced from a single sample in a study of T cells in localized non-small cell lung cancer. TCRdb keeps only in-frame clones here, not all; method: immunoSEQ multiplex PCR. This sample carries 50,000 or so clones, less than 85% of them seen once, and the ten largest clones take more than 4%. Here the sequenced sample was PBMCs, taken before any cancer treatment. These receptors were taken from a woman aged 40 to 75 with stage II lung adenocarcinoma.

The table lists this clone with a few counts. The chain uses TRBV5-1 and TRBJ1-6; D is perhaps TRBD1 (5 bases). The germline CDR1 and CDR2 sequences are SGHRS and YFSETQ. The V end lost 0 bases, the J end lost 8 bases, and 12 bases lay between the germline ends. CDR3 length equals 15 residues. In nucleotides, the CDR3 is TGCGCCAGCAGCTTGGCCGGGAGGGGTGATTCACCCCTCCACTTT. Translation gives CASSLAGRGDSPLHF.

V gene TRBV18 combines with J gene TRBJ1-1; D remains ambiguous. V lost 2 bases to trimming and J lost 5 bases, with 3 bases between them. CDR3 length: 11 amino acids. Germline CDR1 reads KGHSH; CDR2 reads LQKENI. The CDR3 protein is CASSPRTEAFF. The CDR3 DNA sequence: TGTGCCAGCTCACCAAGAACTGAAGCTTTCTTT.

The chain recombines TRBV7-8 with TRBJ1-5; TRBD1 agrees at 10 bases. The germline CDR1 and CDR2 sequences are SGHVS and FQNEAQ. Trimming removed 9 bases from V and 3 bases from J; junction bases left unmatched: 5. This CDR3 region has 14 residues. The CDR3 protein is CASGQGVPNQPQHF. The CDR3 DNA reads TGTGCCAGTGGACAGGGGGTGCCCAATCAGCCCCAGCATTTT.

V and J are TRBV6-6 and TRBJ1-6, with 9 bases aligning to TRBD1. Germline CDR1 and CDR2: MNHNY and SVGAGI (reference sequence). The CDR3 sequence is 13 residues long. V gave up 11 bases and J gave up 7 bases; unmatched junction bases: 6. The CDR3 DNA reads TGTGCCGGACAGGGGTTGAGGAATTCACCCCTCCACTTT. Translating it yields CAGQGLRNSPLHF.

The V and J genes are TRBV6-1 and TRBJ1-1; TRBD1 is a possible D gene (6 bases). CDR1 and CDR2 (germline): MNHNS, SASEGT. The CDR3 runs to 13 residues. The V gene lost 8 bases and the J gene lost 3 bases, with 13 bases spanning the gap. CDR3 sequence: CASGDRLYTEAFF. CDR3 in DNA: TGTGCCAGCGGCGACAGGCTCTACACTGAAGCTTTCTTT.

This clone came up once. The chain uses TRBV5-1 and TRBJ1-2, with a possible D match to TRBD1 (6 bases). The CDR3 loop spans 15 amino acids. V dropped 0 bases and J dropped 1 base, with 10 bases sitting between them. Germline loops: CDR1 SGHRS, CDR2 YFSETQ. The CDR3 region has the DNA TGCGCCAGCAGCTTGGAGAGGGGGTATAACTATGGCTACACCTTC. Translating it yields CASSLERGYNYGYTF.

V is TRBV15 and J is TRBJ2-3, with D hard to call. CDR3 length: 15 amino acids. V was cut by 3 bases and J by 0 bases, with 10 bases left in between. The germline V gene has CDR1 LNHNV and CDR2 YYDKDF (reference sequence). The CDR3 region has the DNA TGTGCCACCAGCAGCACGAAGGACAGCACAGATACGCAGTATTTT. Residues: CATSSTKDSTDTQYF. The whole variable domain, filled in from reference TRBV15 and TRBJ2-3, reads DAMVIQNPRYQVTQFGKPVTLSCSQTLNHNVMYWYQQKSSQAPKLLFHYYDKDFNNEADTPDNFQSRRPNTSFCFLDIRSPGLGDTAMYLCATSSTKDSTDTQYFGPGTRLTVL.

The V call is TRBV7-9, the J call TRBJ1-1, with unresolved D. The CDR3 runs 16 residues. Germline loops: CDR1 SEHNR, CDR2 FQNEAQ (reference sequence). V was shortened by 1 base and J by 6 bases, with 18 bases between the two germline ends. The CDR3 region has the DNA TGTGCCAGCAGCTTAGTGGAATGGCAGCCAAGGTCTGAAGCTTTCTTT. Residues: CASSLVEWQPRSEAFF.

This sequence joins TRBV5-1 and TRBJ2-7, with 10 positions matching TRBD1. Germline lookup yields CDR1 SGHRS and CDR2 YFSETQ. V lost 3 bases, J lost 2 bases, and 5 bases stayed unmatched. The CDR3 has 15 amino acids. The CDR3 DNA follows: TGCGCCAGCAGCTCCCGGGACAGGGGTACCTACGAGCAGTACTTC. It specifies CASSSRDRGTYEQYF.

The rearrangement uses TRBV29-1 and TRBJ2-6, with 8 bases identical to TRBD1. This CDR3 contains 15 residues. Germline V gene lookup returns CDR1 SQVTM and CDR2 ANQGSEA. The ends lost 5 bases at V and 1 base at J; junction bases unmatched: 4. The CDR3 reads CSVTQGASGANVLTF. Here the CDR3 DNA reads TGCAGCGTTACCCAGGGGGCGTCTGGGGCCAACGTCCTGACTTTC.

V usage is TRBV14 and J usage is TRBJ2-2, with D perhaps assigned TRBD1 or TRBD2 (7 bases each). Deletions cut 2 bases from V and 4 bases from J, with 11 bases between. Germline CDR1 is SGHDN and CDR2 is FVKESK. The CDR3 consists of 15 residues. DNA for the CDR3: TGTGCCAGCAGCCAACAGGGGGGGGTCACCGGGGAGCTGTTTTTT. Amino acids: CASSQQGGVTGELFF.

This rearrangement joins TRBV28 to TRBJ1-1; D gene ambiguous. CDR1 and CDR2 from the germline V gene are MDHEN and SYDVKM. Trimming took 2 bases from V and 3 from J, leaving 16 bases between them. The length of the CDR3 is 16 residues. CDR3 coding DNA: TGTGCCAGCAGTTTACATCCAGGCAACGGGGACACTGAAGCTTTCTTT. Its protein is CASSLHPGNGDTEAFF.

This clone was observed a handful of times. The chain carries TRBV11-2 and TRBJ1-1; D uncertain. From germline, CDR1 is SGHAT and CDR2 FQNNGV. The V end lost 1 base, the J end lost 1 base, and 4 bases lay between the germline ends. The CDR3 is 13 amino acids. Here the CDR3 DNA reads TGTGCCAGCAGCTTAGCCCGGAACACTGAAGCTTTCTTT. Its protein is CASSLARNTEAFF.

The gene calls are TRBV6-5 and TRBJ1-2; TRBD1 might be the D (5 bases). Trimming removed 5 bases from V and 4 bases from J, with 17 bases in between. CDR3 length equals 15 residues. Germline V gene data show CDR1 as MNHEY and CDR2 as SVGAGI. CDR3 region: CASSAGTADSYGYTF. The CDR3 nucleotides are TGTGCCAGCAGTGCCGGGACGGCCGACAGCTATGGCTACACCTTC.

This rearrangement joins TRBV11-2 to TRBJ2-3; TRBD2 agrees at 13 bases. CDR1 and CDR2 from the germline V gene are SGHAT and FQNNGV. The CDR3 is made up of 16 amino acids. V shed 1 base and J 5 bases; nucleotides not matched to a gene: 3. CDR3 in amino acids: CASSLVGTSGVDTQYF. The CDR3 DNA is TGTGCCAGCAGCTTAGTGGGGACTAGCGGGGTAGATACGCAGTATTTT.

V and J are TRBV27 and TRBJ1-2; D call uncertain. The V end lost 5 bases, the J end lost 5 bases, and 12 bases lay between the germline ends. This CDR3 region has 13 residues. Per the germline V gene, CDR1 is MNHEY and CDR2 is SMNVEV (reference sequence). The CDR3 sequence: CASSPSGVYGYTF. As DNA, the CDR3 is TGTGCCAGCAGTCCTTCGGGAGTTTATGGCTACACCTTC.

V usage is TRBV5-4 and J usage is TRBJ1-1; tentative D call: TRBD1 (5 bases). The CDR3 is 14 residues long. V dropped 0 bases and J dropped 3 bases, with 9 bases sitting between them. Germline CDR1 reads SGHNT; CDR2 reads YYREEE (reference sequence). CDR3 sequence: CASSLDRRHTEAFF. The CDR3 DNA reads TGTGCCAGCAGCTTGGACAGGAGGCACACTGAAGCTTTCTTT.

The chain links TRBV5-4 to TRBJ2-3, with D possibly being TRBD1 (5 bases). The CDR3 contains 14 residues. From germline, CDR1 is SGHNT and CDR2 YYREEE (reference sequence). V was clipped by 2 bases and J by 6 bases, with 13 bases between them. The CDR3 here is CASSLEGVHDTQYF. DNA of the CDR3: TGTGCCAGCAGCTTAGAAGGGGTCCACGATACGCAGTATTTT. Full variable domain (outside the CDR3, taken from reference TRBV5-4 and TRBJ2-3): ETGVTQSPTHLIKTRGQQVTLRCSSQSGHNTVSWYQQALGQGPQFIFQYYREEENGRGNFPPRFSGLQFPNYSSELNVNALELDDSALYLCASSLEGVHDTQYFGPGTRLTVL.

The chain links TRBV20-1 to TRBJ1-5; D not certain. There are 11 residues in the CDR3. CDR1 is DFQATT and CDR2 is SNEGSKA in the germline V gene (reference sequence). The V and J ends lost 6 bases and 5 bases respectively, with 8 bases between them. CDR3 amino acids: CSAADHQPQHF. The DNA of the CDR3 is TGCAGTGCCGCGGATCATCAGCCCCAGCATTTT.

The rearrangement links TRBV2 to TRBJ2-5, with D perhaps matching TRBD2 (7 bases). Looked up from germline, CDR1 is SNHLY and CDR2 is FYNNEI. This CDR3 contains 16 residues. V lost 9 bases and J 4 bases, leaving 24 bases between the germline ends. The DNA of the CDR3 is TGTGCCAGTCTTCTCATAGGGGGGGCCAAAGGAGAGACCCAGTACTTC. Its protein product is CASLLIGGAKGETQYF. The full variable domain, with the rest looked up from reference TRBV2 and TRBJ2-5, is EPEVTQTPSHQVTQMGQEVILRCVPISNHLYFYWYRQILGQKVEFLVSFYNNEISEKSEIFDDQFSVERPDGSNFTLKIRSTKLEDSAMYFCASLLIGGAKGETQYFGPGTRLLVL.

The chain combines TRBV16 with TRBJ1-1; no clear D. There are 13 residues in the CDR3. Trimming removed 4 bases from V and 2 bases from J, with 8 bases in between. Per germline, CDR1 KGHSY and CDR2 FQNENV. The DNA of the CDR3 is TGTGCCAGCAGCCGACTAATAAACACTGAAGCTTTCTTT. Its translation: CASSRLINTEAFF.